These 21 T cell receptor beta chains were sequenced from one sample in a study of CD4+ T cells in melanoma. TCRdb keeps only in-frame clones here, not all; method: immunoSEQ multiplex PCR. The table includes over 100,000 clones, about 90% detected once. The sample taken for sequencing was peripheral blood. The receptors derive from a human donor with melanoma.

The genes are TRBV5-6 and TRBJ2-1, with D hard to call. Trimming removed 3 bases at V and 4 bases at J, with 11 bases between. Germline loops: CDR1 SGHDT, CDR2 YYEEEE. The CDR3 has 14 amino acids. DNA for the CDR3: TGTGCCAGCAGCTCGCTACTAATTTACAATGAGCAGTTCTTC. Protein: CASSSLLIYNEQFF.

As DNA, the CDR3 is TGCAGCGTTGGGGGCTGGGGTGGGAATGAGCAGTTCTTC. Its protein product is CSVGGWGGNEQFF. The chain recombines TRBV29-1 with TRBJ2-1; D is possibly TRBD1 (5 bases). Trimming left V 4 bases short and J 7 bases short, with 14 bases between. Germline CDR1 is SQVTM and CDR2 is ANQGSEA. The CDR3 extends over 13 amino acids.

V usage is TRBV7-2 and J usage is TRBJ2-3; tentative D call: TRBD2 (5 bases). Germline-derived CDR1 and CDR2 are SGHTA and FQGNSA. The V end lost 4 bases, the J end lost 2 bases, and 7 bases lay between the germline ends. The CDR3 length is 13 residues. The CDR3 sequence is CASSSDYTDTQYF. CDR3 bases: TGTGCCAGCAGCTCCGACTACACAGATACGCAGTATTTT.

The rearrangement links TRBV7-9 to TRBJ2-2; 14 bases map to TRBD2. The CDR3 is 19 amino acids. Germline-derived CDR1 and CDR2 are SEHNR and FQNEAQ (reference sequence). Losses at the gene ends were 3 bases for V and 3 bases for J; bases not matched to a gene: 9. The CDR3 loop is CASSFPGTSGSVDTGELFF. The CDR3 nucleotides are TGTGCCAGCAGCTTTCCCGGGACTAGCGGGAGCGTTGACACCGGGGAGCTGTTTTTT.

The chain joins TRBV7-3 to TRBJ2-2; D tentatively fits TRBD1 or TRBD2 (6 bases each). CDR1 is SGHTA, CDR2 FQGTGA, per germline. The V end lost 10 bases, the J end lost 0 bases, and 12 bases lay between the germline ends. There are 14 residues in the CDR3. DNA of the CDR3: TGTGCCACCTCGAGGGGGGCGAACACCGGGGAGCTGTTTTTT. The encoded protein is CATSRGANTGELFF.

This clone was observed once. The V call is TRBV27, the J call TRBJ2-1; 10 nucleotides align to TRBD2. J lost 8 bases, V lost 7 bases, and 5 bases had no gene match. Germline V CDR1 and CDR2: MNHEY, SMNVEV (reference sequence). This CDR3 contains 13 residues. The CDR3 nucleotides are TGTGCCAGCAATCTTCTAGCGGGAGATGAGCAGTTCTTC. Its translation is CASNLLAGDEQFF.

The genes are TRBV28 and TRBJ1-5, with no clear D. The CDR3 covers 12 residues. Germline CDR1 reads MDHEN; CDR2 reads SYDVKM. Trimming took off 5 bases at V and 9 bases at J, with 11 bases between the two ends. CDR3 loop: CASSPRVRPQHF. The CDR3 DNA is TGTGCCAGCAGTCCCCGGGTGCGGCCCCAGCATTTT.

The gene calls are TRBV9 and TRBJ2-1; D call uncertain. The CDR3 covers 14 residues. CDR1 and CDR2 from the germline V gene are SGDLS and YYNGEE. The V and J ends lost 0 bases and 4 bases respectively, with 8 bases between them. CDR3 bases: TGTGCCAGCAGCGTAGGCCAGATGTACAATGAGCAGTTCTTC. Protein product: CASSVGQMYNEQFF.

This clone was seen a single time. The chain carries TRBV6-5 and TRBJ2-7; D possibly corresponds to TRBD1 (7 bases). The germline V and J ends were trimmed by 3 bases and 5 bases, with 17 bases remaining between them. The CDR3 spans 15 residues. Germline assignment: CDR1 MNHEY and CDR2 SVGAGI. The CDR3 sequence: CASSYGGRGVDEQYF. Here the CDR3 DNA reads TGTGCCAGCAGTTATGGGGGCAGGGGGGTCGACGAGCAGTACTTC.

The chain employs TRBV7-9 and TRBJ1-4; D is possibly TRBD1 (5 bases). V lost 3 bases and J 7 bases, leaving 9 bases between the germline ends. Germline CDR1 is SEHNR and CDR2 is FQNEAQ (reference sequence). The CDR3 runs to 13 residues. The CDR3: CASSFQGGEKLFF. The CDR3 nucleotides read TGTGCCAGCAGCTTCCAGGGAGGTGAAAAACTGTTTTTT.

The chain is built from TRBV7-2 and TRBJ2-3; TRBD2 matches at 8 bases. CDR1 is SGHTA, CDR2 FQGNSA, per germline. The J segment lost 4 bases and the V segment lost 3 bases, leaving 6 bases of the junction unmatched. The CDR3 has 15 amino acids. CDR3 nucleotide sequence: TGTGCCAGCAGCTTTCGAGCGGGGGAGGCAGATACGCAGTATTTT. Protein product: CASSFRAGEADTQYF.

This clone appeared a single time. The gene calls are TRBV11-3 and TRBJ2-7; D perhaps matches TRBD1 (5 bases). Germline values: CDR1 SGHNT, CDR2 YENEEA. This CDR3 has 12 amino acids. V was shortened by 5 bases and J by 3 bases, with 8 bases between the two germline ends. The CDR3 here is CASSITGYEQYF. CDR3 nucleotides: TGTGCCAGCAGCATTACAGGCTACGAGCAGTACTTC.

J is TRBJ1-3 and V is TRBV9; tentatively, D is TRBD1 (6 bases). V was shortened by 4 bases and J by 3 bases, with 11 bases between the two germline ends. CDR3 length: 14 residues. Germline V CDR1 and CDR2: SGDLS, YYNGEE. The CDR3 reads CASSHRVGGNTIYF. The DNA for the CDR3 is TGTGCCAGCAGCCACAGGGTGGGTGGAAACACCATATATTTT.

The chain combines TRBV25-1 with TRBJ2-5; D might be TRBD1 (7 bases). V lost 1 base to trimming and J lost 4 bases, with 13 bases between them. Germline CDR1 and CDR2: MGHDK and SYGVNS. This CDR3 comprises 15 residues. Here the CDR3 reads CASSESEGAAETQYF. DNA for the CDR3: TGTGCCAGCAGTGAATCGGAGGGGGCTGCAGAGACCCAGTACTTC.

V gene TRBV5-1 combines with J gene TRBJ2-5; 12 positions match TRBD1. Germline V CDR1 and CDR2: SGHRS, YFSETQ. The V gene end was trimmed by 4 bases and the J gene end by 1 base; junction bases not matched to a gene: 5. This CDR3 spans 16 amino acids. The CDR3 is CASSPGTGGFQETQYF. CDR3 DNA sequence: TGCGCCAGCAGCCCAGGGACAGGGGGCTTCCAAGAGACCCAGTACTTC.

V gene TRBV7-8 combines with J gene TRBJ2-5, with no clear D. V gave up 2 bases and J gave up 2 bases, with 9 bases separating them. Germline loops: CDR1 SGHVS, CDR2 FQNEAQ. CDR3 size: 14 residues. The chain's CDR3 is CASSLRRTQETQYF. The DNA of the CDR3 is TGTGCCAGCAGCTTAAGGCGAACACAAGAGACCCAGTACTTC.

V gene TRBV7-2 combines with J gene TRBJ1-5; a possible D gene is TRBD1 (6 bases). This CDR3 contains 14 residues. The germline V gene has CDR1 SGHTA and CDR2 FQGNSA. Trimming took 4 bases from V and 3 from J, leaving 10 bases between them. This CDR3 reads CASSSNRDNQPQHF. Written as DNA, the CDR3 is TGTGCCAGCAGCTCAAACAGGGACAATCAGCCCCAGCATTTT.

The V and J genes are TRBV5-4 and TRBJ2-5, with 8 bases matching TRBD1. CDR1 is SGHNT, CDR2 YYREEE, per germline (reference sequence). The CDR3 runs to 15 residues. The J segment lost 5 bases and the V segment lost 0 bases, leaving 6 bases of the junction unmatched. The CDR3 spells CASSLGQGAWETQYF. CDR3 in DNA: TGTGCCAGCAGCTTGGGGCAGGGGGCCTGGGAGACCCAGTACTTC.

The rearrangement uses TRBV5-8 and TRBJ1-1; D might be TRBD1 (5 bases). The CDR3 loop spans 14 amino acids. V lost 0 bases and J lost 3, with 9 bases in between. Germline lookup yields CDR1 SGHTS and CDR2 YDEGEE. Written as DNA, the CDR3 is TGTGCCAGCAGCTTGGCAGGGTTCGACACTGAAGCTTTCTTT. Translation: CASSLAGFDTEAFF.

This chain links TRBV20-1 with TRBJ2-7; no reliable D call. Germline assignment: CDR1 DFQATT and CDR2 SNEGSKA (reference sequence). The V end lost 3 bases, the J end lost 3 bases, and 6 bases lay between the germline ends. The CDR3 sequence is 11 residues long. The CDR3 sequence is CSASEDYEQYF. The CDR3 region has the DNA TGCAGTGCTAGTGAGGACTACGAGCAGTACTTC.

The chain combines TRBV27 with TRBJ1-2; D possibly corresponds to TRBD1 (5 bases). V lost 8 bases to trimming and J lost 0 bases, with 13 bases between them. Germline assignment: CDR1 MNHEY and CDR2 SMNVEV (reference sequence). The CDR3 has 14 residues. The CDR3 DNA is TGTGCCAGCGGCCGACAGATCCCTAACTATGGCTACACCTTC. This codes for CASGRQIPNYGYTF.